The rows below give T cell receptor beta chains drawn from one sample of a study of cytotoxic CD8 clonotypes in ibrutinib-treated CLL. Generated by immunoSEQ multiplex PCR, the TCRdb table keeps only in-frame clones and is missing some. The sample records about 86,000 clones, around 84% being singletons. Specimen: PBMCs, collected before ibrutinib treatment. The receptors here all came from a human donor with chronic lymphocytic leukemia. Both conserved end residues are part of each CDR3. The order of the fields is D gene, V gene, clone size, J gene, CDR3 DNA, CDR3 protein. The D gene is left open where the match is weak. The size of a clone is reported for some rows only, either as once, few or many, or as a class for expanded clones.

-	TRBV9	-	TRBJ1-3	TGTGCCAGCAGCCGCGATCGAGCAGGGGGAAACACCATATATTTT	CASSRDRAGGNTIYF
-	TRBV9	-	TRBJ1-2	TGTGCCAGCAGCTTTATAGAGGGACCTAACTATGGCTACACCTTC	CASSFIEGPNYGYTF
TRBD1	TRBV28	once	TRBJ1-4	TGTGCCAGCAGTTTTCAGCCTTGGGGGACAGGGAACGTAATTGCAACTAATGAAAAACTGTTTTTT	CASSFQPWGTGNVIATNEKLFF
-	TRBV4-2	-	TRBJ1-5	TGTGCCAGCAGCCAAGTACAGATTGAGAGCAATCAGCCCCAGCATTTT	CASSQVQIESNQPQHF
TRBD1	TRBV10-3	-	TRBJ1-1	TGTGCCATCAACAGTGGGACAGGGGTTCTGTCTGAAGCTTTCTTT	CAINSGTGVLSEAFF
-	TRBV6-5	-	TRBJ1-2	TGTGCCAGCAGTTTTAAGGCGACCTATGGCTACACCTTC	CASSFKATYGYTF
-	TRBV5-4	-	TRBJ2-7	TGTGCCAGCAGCGCGGGGGCCTACTACGAGCAGTACTTC	CASSAGAYYEQYF
TRBD1	TRBV7-9	-	TRBJ1-4	TGTGCCAGCAGCTCGACCAGACAGGGGGCATCTAATGAAAAACTGTTTTTT	CASSSTRQGASNEKLFF
-	TRBV9	-	TRBJ2-2	TGTGCCAGCAGCCCCTCCCCCCCTGCGGTCGCCGGGGAGCTGTTTTTT	CASSPSPPAVAGELFF
TRBD1	TRBV11-3	-	TRBJ2-1	TGTGCCAGCAGCGGGACAGGGCAAAGAAATGAGCAGTTCTTC	CASSGTGQRNEQFF
-	TRBV25-1	-	TRBJ1-1	TGTGCCAGCAGTGGGTACGGAATCCAGAACACTGAAGCTTTCTTT	CASSGYGIQNTEAFF
TRBD1	TRBV11-2	-	TRBJ1-5	TGTGCCAGCAGCGCACGGCCGGGGACAGATAGCAATCAGCCCCAGCATTTT	CASSARPGTDSNQPQHF
-	TRBV7-7	-	TRBJ2-5	TGTGCTAGCAGCTTAGTCCCCCAAGAGACCCAGTACTTC	CASSLVPQETQYF
-	TRBV1	few	TRBJ2-1	TGCACCAGCAGCCAAGATAGAGCGGGAGGCGACAATGAGCAGTTCTTC	CTSSQDRAGGDNEQFF
TRBD1	TRBV19	-	TRBJ2-7	TGTGCCTCTGGAGCCGGACAGGGGTCTTCGGGCGAGCAGTACTTC	CASGAGQGSSGEQYF
TRBD2	TRBV9	-	TRBJ2-3	TGTGCCAGCAGCGTAGCCGGGCGGGAGGAGGCAGATACGCAGTATTTT	CASSVAGREEADTQYF
-	TRBV5-1	few	TRBJ2-7	TGCGCCAGCAGCTTGAACACGGGCCGATCCTACGAGCAGTACTTC	CASSLNTGRSYEQYF
-	TRBV19	-	TRBJ2-6	TGTGCCAGTAGCAACCAGGGCTCTGGGGCCAACGTCCTGACTTTC	CASSNQGSGANVLTF
TRBD2	TRBV5-3	-	TRBJ2-1	TGTGCCAGAACCCCCGAACCCACTAGCGGGAGTAGTTCGTTAAAAGAGCAGTTCTTC	CARTPEPTSGSSSLKEQFF
TRBD1	TRBV11-2	-	TRBJ2-5	TGTGCCAGCAGCTTAGCCCCGACTTTTCCGGGACAGCGGTGGGAGACCCAGTACTTC	CASSLAPTFPGQRWETQYF